This T cell receptor beta chain was recorded in a study of blood T cell repertoires in COVID-19. The wider study: Some COVID-19 samples were acute and others convalescent; all came from the United States, Italy and Spain. Sample material is recorded as cDNA or gDNA derived from T cells, B-cell-depleted T cells, or PBMCs.

Trimming stripped 4 bases from V and 0 bases from J, with 14 bases between. Germline V gene data show CDR1 as LNHDA and CDR2 as SQIVND (reference sequence). The CDR3 runs to 16 residues. As processed by the authors: Amplified reference gene primers provided the basis for estimating nucleated cell counts. Produced via immunoSEQ multiplex PCR; TCRdb's table is partial and in-frame only. The V and J calls and clone size come from that table; D and trimming were worked out from the DNA. This repertoire shows about 150,000 clones, approximately 80% found once; its top ten account for about 40%. The sample taken for sequencing was peripheral blood. This receptor was taken from a human donor in a cohort sampled during active COVID-19. This chain links TRBV19 with TRBJ2-3; D perhaps matches TRBD1 (5 bases). The CDR3 DNA reads TGTGCCAGTAGTAACGACAGACCTACTAGCACAGATACGCAGTATTTT. This gives the protein CASSNDRPTSTDTQYF.